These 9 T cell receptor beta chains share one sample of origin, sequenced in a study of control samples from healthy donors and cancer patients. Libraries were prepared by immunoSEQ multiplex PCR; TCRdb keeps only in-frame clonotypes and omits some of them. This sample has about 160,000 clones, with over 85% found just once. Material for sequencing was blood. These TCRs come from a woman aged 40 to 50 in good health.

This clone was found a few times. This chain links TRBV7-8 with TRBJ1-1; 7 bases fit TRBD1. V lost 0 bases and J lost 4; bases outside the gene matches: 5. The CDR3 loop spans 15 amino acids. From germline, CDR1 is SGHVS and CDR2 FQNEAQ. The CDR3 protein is CASSLARQGGTEAFF. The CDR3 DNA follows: TGTGCCAGCAGCTTAGCGAGGCAGGGGGGCACTGAAGCTTTCTTT.

The CDR3 DNA reads TGCGCCAGCAGCCAAAGCGTGAGGGCGGGAGCAACTAATGAAAAACTGTTTTTT. Its translation: CASSQSVRAGATNEKLFF. The V gene is TRBV4-1, the J gene TRBJ1-4; D not resolved. Germline V lookup: CDR1 MGHRA, CDR2 YSYEKL. This CDR3 is 18 amino acids long. Deletions cut 2 bases from V and 0 bases from J, with 16 bases between.

The CDR3: CASSTGGGQDEQFF. For the CDR3, the DNA is TGCGCCAGCAGCACGGGAGGGGGGCAGGATGAGCAGTTCTTC. The rearrangement joins TRBV5-1 to TRBJ2-1; 8 bases align to TRBD2. CDR3 length: 14 residues. V gave up 4 bases and J gave up 8 bases; unmatched junction bases: 8. Per the germline V gene, CDR1 is SGHRS and CDR2 is YFSETQ.

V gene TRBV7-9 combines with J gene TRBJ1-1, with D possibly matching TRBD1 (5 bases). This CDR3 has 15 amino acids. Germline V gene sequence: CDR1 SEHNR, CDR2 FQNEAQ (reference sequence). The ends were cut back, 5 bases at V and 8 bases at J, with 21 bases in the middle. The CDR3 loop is CASSMDGGLFQEAFF. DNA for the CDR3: TGTGCCAGCAGCATGGACGGGGGGTTGTTTCAAGAAGCTTTCTTT.

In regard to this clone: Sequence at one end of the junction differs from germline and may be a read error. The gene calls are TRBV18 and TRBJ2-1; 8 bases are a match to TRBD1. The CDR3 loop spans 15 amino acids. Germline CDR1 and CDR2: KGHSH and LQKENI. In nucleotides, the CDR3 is TGTACCAGCTCACCCGGGACAGGTCTGGACAATGAGCAGTTCTTC. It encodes CTSSPGTGLDNEQFF.

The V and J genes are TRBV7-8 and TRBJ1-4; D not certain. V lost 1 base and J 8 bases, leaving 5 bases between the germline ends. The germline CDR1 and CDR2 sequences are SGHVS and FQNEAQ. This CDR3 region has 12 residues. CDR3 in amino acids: CASSLGGEKLFF. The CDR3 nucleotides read TGTGCCAGCAGCTTAGGTGGCGAAAAACTGTTTTTT. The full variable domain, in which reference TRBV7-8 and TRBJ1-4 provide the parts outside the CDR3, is GAGVSQSPRYKVAKRGQDVALRCDPISGHVSLFWYQQALGQGPEFLTYFQNEAQLDKSGLPSDRFFAERPEGSVSTLKIQRTQQEDSAVYLCASSLGGEKLFFGSGTQLSVL.

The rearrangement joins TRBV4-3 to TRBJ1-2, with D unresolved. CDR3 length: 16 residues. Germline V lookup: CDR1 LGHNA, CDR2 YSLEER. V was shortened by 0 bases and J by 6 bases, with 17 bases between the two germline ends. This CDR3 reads CASSQERTGQLHGYTF. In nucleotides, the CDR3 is TGCGCCAGCAGCCAAGAGAGGACCGGGCAGCTGCATGGCTACACCTTC.

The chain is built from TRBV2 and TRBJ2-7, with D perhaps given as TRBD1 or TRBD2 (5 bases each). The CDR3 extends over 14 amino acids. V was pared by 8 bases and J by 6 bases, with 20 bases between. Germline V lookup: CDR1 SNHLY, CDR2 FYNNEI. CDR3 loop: CASPAGTGKGEQYF. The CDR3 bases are TGTGCCAGCCCTGCAGGGACGGGGAAAGGCGAGCAGTACTTC. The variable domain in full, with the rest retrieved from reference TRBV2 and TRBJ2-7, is EPEVTQTPSHQVTQMGQEVILRCVPISNHLYFYWYRQILGQKVEFLVSFYNNEISEKSEIFDDQFSVERPDGSNFTLKIRSTKLEDSAMYFCASPAGTGKGEQYFGPGTRLTVT.

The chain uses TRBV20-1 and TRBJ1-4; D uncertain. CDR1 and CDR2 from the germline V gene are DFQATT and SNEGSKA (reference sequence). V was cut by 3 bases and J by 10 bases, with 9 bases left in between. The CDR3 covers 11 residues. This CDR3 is CSARAAGKLFF. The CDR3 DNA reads TGCAGTGCTAGGGCAGCCGGAAAACTGTTTTTT.